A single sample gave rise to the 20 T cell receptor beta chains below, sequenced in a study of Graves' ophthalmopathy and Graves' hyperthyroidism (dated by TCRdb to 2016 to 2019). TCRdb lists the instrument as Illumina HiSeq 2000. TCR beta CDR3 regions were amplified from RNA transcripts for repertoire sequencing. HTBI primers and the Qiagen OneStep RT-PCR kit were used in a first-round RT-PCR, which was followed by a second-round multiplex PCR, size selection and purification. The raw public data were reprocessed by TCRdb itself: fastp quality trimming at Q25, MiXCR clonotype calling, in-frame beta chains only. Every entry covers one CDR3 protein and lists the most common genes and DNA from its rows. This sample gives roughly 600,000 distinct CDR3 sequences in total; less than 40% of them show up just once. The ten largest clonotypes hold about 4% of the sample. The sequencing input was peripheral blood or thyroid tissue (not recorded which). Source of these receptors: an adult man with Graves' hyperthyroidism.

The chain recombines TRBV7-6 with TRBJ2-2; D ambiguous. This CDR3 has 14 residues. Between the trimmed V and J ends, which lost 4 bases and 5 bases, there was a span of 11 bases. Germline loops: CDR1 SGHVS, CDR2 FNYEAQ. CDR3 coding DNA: TGTGCCAGCAGCTACGGGTTGGGAACCGGGGAGCTGTTTTTT. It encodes CASSYGLGTGELFF.

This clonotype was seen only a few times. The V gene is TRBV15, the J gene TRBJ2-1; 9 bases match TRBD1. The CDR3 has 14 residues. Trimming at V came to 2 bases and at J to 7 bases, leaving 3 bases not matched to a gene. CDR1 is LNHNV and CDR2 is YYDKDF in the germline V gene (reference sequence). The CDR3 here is CATSRFDRGNEQFF. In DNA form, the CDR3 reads TGTGCCACCAGCAGATTCGACAGGGGGAATGAGCAGTTCTTC.

CDR3: CATSRGLAGGAAGELFF. Written as DNA, the CDR3 is TGTGCCACCAGCAGGGGACTAGCGGGAGGTGCCGCCGGGGAGCTGTTTTTT. This sequence joins TRBV15 and TRBJ2-2; 15 nucleotides match TRBD2. Germline trimming cut 3 bases from V and 6 bases from J; bases unmatched to any gene: 5. Per germline, CDR1 LNHNV and CDR2 YYDKDF (reference sequence). The CDR3 runs to 17 residues. The full variable domain, rest sourced from reference TRBV15 and TRBJ2-2, is DAMVIQNPRYQVTQFGKPVTLSCSQTLNHNVMYWYQQKSSQAPKLLFHYYDKDFNNEADTPDNFQSRRPNTSFCFLDIRSPGLGDTAMYLCATSRGLAGGAAGELFFGEGSRLTVL.

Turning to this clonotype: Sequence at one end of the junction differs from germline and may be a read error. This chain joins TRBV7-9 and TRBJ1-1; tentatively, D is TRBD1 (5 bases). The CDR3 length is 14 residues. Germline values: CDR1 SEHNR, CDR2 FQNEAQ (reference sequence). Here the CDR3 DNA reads TGTGTCAGCAGTCGGGCAGGGACGAACACTGAAGCTTTCTTT. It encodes CVSSRAGTNTEAFF.

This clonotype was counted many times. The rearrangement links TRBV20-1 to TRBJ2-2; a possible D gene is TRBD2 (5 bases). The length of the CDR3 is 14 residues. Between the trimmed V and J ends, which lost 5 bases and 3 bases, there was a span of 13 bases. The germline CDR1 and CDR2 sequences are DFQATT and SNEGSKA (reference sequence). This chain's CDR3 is CSASGIRHTGELFF. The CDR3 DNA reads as TGCAGTGCTTCCGGGATAAGGCACACCGGGGAGCTGTTTTTT.

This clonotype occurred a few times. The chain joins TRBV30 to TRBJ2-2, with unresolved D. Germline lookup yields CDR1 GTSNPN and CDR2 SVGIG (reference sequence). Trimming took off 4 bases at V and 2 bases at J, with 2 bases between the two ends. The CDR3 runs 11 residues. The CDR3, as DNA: TGTGCCTGGACTAACACCGGGGAGCTGTTTTTT. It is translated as CAWTNTGELFF.

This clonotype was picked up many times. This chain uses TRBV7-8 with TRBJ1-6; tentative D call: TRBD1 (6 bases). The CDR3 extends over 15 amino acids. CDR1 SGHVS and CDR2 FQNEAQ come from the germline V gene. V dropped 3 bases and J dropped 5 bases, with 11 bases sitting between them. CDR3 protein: CASSLGTFDNSPLHF. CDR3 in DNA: TGTGCCAGCAGCTTGGGGACATTCGATAATTCACCCCTCCACTTT.

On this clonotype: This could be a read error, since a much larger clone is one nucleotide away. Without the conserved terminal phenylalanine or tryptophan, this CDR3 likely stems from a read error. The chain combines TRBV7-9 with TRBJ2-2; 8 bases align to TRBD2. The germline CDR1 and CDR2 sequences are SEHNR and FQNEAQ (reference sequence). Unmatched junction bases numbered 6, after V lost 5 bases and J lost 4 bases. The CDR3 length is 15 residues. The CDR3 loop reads CASSLPGGRTGELFL. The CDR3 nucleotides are TGTGCCAGCAGCCTGCCGGGAGGGCGCACCGGGGAGCTGTTTTTA.

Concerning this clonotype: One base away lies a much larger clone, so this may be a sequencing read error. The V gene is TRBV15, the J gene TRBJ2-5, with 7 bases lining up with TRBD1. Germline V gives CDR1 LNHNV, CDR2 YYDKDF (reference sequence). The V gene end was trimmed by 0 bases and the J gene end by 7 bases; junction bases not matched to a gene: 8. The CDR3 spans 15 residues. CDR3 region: CATSRDQGGAVTQYF. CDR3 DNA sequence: TGTGCCACCAGCAGAGATCAAGGGGGCGCAGTGACCCAGTACTTC.

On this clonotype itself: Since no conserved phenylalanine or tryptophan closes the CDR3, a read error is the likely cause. The chain's CDR3 is CASSYLAEQYL. The CDR3 DNA reads as TGTGCCAGCAGCTATCTGGCTGAGCAGTACCTC. The chain uses TRBV5-6 and TRBJ2-5; D gene unclear. CDR1 is SGHDT, CDR2 YYEEEE, per germline. The CDR3 contains 11 residues. Trimming removed 3 bases at V and 11 bases at J, with 11 bases between.

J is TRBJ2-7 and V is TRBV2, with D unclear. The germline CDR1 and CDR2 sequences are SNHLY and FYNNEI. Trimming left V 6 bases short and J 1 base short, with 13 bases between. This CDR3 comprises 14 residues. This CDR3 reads CASSVVDNSYEQYF. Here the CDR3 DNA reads TGTGCCAGCAGCGTCGTGGATAATTCCTACGAGCAGTACTTC.

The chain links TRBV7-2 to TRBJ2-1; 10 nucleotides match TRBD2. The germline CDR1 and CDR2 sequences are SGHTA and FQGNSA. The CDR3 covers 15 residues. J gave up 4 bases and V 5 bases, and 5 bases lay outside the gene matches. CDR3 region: CASSQTLAGYNEQFF. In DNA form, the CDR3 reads TGTGCCAGCAGCCAGACACTAGCGGGGTACAATGAGCAGTTCTTC.

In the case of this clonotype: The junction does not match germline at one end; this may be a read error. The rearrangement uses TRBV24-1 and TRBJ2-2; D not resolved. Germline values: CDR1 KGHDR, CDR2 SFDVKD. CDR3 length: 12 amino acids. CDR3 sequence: CVTSRITGELFF. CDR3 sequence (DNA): TGTGTCACCAGTAGGATAACCGGGGAGCTGTTTTTT.

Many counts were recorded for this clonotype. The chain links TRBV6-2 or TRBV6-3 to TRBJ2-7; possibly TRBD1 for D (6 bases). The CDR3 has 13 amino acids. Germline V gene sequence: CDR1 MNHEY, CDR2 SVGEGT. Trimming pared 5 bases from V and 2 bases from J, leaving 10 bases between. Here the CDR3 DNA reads TGTGCCAGCAGTAACCGACAGGCCTACGAGCAGTACTTC. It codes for CASSNRQAYEQYF.

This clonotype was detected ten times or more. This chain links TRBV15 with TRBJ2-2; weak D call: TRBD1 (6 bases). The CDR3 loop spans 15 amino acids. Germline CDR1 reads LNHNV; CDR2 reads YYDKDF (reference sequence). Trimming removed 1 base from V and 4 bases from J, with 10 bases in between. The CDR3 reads CATSRVGGRTGELFF. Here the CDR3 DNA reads TGTGCCACCAGCAGAGTAGGGGGACGCACCGGGGAGCTGTTTTTT.

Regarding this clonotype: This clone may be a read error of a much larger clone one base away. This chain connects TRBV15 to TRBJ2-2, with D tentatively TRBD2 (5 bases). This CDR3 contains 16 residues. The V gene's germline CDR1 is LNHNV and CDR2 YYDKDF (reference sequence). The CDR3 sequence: CATTQRPGLNTGELLF. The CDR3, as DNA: TGTGCCACTACTCAAAGGCCGGGGTTAAACACCGGGGAGCTGTTGTTT.

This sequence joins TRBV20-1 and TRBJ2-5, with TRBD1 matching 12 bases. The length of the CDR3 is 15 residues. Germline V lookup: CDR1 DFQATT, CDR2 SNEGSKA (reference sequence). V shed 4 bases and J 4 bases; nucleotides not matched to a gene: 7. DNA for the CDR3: TGCAGTGCTAATAGTCGGGACAGGGGGCCAGAGACCCAGTACTTC. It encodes CSANSRDRGPETQYF.

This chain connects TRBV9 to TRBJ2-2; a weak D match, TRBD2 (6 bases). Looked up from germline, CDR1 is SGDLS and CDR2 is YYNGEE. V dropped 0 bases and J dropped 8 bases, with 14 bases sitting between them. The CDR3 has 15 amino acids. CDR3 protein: CASSVEGWEEGELFF. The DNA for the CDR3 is TGTGCCAGCAGCGTAGAGGGCTGGGAGGAGGGGGAGCTGTTTTTT.

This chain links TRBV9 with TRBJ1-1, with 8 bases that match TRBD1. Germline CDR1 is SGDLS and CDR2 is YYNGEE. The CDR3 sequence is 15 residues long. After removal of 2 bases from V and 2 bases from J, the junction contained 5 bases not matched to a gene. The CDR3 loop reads CASSVLGQVNTEAFF. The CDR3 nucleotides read TGTGCCAGCAGCGTTCTGGGACAGGTAAACACTGAAGCTTTCTTT. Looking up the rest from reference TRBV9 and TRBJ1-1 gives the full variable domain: DSGVTQTPKHLITATGQRVTLRCSPRSGDLSVYWYQQSLDQGLQFLIQYYNGEERAKGNILERFSAQQFPDLHSELNLSSLELGDSALYFCASSVLGQVNTEAFFGQGTRLTVV.

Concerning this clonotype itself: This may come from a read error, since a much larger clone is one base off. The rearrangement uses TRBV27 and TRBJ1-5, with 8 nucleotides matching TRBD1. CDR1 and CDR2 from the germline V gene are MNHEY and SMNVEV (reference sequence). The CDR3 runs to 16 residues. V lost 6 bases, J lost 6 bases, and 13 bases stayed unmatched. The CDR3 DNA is TGTGCCAGCAGCCAAGGCGGACAGGGATACGGTCAGCCCCAGCATTTT. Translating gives CASSQGGQGYGQPQHF.